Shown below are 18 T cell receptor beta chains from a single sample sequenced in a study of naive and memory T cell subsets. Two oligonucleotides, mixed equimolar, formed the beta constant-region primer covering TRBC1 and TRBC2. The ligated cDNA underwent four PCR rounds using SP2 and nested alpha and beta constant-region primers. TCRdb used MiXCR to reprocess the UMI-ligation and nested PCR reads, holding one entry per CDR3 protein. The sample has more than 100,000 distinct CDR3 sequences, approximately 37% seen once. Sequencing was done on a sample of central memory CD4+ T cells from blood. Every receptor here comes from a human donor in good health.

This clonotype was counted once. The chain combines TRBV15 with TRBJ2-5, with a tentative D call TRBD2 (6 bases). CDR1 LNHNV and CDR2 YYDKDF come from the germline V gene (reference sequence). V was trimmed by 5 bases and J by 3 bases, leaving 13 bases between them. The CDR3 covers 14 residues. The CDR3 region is CATSGGRSEETQYF. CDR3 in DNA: TGTGCCACCAGCGGAGGGAGAAGTGAAGAGACCCAGTACTTC.

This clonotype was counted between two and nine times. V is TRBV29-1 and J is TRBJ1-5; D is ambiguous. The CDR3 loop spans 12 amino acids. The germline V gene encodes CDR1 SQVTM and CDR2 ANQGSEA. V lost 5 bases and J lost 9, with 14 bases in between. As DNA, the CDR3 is TGCAGCGTTCAGGACGGCGCGGCGCCCCAGCATTTT. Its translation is CSVQDGAAPQHF.

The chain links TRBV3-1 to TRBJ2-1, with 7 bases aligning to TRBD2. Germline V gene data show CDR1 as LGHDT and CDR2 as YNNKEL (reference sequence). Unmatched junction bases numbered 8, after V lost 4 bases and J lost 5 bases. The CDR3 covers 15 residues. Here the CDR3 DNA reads TGTGCCAGCAGCCCTACGGGACTAAGTAACAATGAGCAGTTCTTC. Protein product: CASSPTGLSNNEQFF.

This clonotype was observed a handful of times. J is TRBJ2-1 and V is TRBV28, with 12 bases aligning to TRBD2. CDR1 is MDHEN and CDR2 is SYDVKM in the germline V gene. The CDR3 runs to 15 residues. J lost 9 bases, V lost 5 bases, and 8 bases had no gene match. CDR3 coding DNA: TGTGCCAGCAGTCCCAGGACTAGCGGGAAGATTGAGCAGTTCTTC. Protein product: CASSPRTSGKIEQFF.

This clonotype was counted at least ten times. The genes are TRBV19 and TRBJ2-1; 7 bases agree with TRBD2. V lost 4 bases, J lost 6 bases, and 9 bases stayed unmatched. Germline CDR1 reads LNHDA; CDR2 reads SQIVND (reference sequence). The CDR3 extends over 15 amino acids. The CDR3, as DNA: TGTGCCAGTAGTACACCCGGGACTAATCGCAATGAGCAGTTCTTC. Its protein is CASSTPGTNRNEQFF.

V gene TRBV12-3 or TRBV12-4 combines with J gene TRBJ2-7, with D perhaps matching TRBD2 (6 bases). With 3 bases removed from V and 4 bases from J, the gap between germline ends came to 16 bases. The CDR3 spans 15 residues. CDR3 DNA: TGTGCCAGCAGTTTGGCCGGAGGGGCTCCATACGAGCAGTACTTC. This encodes CASSLAGGAPYEQYF.

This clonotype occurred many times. In nucleotides, the CDR3 is TGTGCCACCAGCAGAGTCTCCGGGAGGTCCTACGAGCAGTACTTC. Amino acid sequence: CATSRVSGRSYEQYF. The chain is built from TRBV15 and TRBJ2-7, with 7 bases identical to TRBD2. Looked up from germline, CDR1 is LNHNV and CDR2 is YYDKDF (reference sequence). V gave up 1 base and J gave up 1 base; unmatched junction bases: 4. The CDR3 has 15 residues.

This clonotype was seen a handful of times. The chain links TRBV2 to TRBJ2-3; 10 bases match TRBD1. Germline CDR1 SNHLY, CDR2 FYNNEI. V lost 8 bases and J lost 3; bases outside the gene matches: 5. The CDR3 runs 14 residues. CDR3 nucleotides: TGTGCCAGCTGCGGACAGGGGGGTACAGATACGCAGTATTTT. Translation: CASCGQGGTDTQYF. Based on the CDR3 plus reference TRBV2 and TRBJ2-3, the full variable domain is EPEVTQTPSHQVTQMGQEVILRCVPISNHLYFYWYRQILGQKVEFLVSFYNNEISEKSEIFDDQFSVERPDGSNFTLKIRSTKLEDSAMYFCASCGQGGTDTQYFGPGTRLTVL.

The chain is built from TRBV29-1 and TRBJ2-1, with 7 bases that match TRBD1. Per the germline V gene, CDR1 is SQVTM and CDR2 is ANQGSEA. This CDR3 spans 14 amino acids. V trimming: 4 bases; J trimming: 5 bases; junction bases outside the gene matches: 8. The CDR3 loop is CSVGRGQADNEQFF. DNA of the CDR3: TGCAGCGTTGGCCGTGGACAGGCCGACAATGAGCAGTTCTTC.

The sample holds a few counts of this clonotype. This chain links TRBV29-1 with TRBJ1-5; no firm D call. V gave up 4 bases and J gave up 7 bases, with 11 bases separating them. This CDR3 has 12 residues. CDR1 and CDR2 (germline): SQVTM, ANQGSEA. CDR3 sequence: CSVGESRQPQHF. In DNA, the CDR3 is TGCAGCGTTGGGGAATCCCGGCAGCCCCAGCATTTT. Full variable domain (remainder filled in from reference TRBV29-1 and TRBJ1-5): SAVISQKPSRDICQRGTSLTIQCQVDSQVTMMFWYRQQPGQSLTLIATANQGSEATYESGFVIDKFPISRPNLTFSTLTVSNMSPEDSSIYLCSVGESRQPQHFGDGTRLSIL.

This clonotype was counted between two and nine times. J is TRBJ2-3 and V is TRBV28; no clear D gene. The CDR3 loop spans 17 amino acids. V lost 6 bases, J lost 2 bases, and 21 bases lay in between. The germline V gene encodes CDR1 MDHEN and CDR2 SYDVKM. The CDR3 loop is CASSPMGSNQYTDTQYF. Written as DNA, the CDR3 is TGTGCCAGCAGCCCGATGGGGTCAAATCAATACACAGATACGCAGTATTTT.

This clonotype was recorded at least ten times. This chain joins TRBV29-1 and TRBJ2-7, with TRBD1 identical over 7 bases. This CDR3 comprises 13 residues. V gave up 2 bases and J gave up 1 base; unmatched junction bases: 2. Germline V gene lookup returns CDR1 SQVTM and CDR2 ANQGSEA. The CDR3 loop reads CSVEPQGSYEQYF. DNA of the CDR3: TGCAGCGTTGAACCACAGGGGTCCTACGAGCAGTACTTC.

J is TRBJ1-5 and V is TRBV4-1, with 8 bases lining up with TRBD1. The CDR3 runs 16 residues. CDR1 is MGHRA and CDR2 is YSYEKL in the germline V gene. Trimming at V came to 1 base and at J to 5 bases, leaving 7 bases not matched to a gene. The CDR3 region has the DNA TGCGCCAGCAGCCAAGTACAGGGGGGGCTCCATCAGCCCCAGCATTTT. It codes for CASSQVQGGLHQPQHF.

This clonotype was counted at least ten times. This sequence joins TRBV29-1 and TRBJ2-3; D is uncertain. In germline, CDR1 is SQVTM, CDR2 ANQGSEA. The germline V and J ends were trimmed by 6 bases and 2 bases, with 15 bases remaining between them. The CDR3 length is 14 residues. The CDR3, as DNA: TGCAGCGTGTTCCCCGGTGGTAACACAGATACGCAGTATTTT. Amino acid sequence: CSVFPGGNTDTQYF.

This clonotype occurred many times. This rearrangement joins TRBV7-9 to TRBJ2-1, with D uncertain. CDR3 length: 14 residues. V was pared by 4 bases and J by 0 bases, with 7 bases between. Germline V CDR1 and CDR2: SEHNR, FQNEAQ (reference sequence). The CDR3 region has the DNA TGTGCCAGCAGCTCATCTGGCTCCTACAATGAGCAGTTCTTC. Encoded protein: CASSSSGSYNEQFF.

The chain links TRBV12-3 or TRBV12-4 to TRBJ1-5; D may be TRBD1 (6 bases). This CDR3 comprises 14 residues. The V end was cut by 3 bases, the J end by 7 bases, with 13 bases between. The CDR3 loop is CASSFEQGGQPQHF. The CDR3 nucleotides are TGTGCCAGCAGTTTTGAACAGGGTGGGCAGCCCCAGCATTTT.

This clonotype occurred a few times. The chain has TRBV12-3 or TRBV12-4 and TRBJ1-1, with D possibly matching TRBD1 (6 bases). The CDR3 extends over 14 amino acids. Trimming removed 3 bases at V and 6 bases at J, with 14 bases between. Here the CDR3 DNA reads TGTGCCAGCAGTTTTACAGGGTTCCAGTCTGAAGCTTTCTTT. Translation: CASSFTGFQSEAFF.

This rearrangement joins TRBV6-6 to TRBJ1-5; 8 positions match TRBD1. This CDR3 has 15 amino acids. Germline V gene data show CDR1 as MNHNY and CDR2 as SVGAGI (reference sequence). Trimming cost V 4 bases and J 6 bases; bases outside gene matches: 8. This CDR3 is CASSLERQGIQPQHF. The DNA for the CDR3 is TGTGCCAGCAGTTTAGAAAGACAGGGGATTCAGCCCCAGCATTTT.